These 23 T cell receptor beta chains share one sample of origin, sequenced in a study of T cell responses to AZD1222 COVID-19 vaccine. Generated by immunoSEQ multiplex PCR, the TCRdb table keeps only in-frame clones and is missing some. The data hold about 150,000 clones, with roughly 90% observed a single time. The sample in question was peripheral blood, obtained 28 days after the second AZD1222 dose. Receptors were obtained from an adult who received the AZD1222 COVID-19 vaccine.

The V call is TRBV24-1, the J call TRBJ1-2, with D uncertain. The CDR3 contains 11 residues. The germline gives CDR1 KGHDR, CDR2 SFDVKD. The V end lost 9 bases, the J end lost 3 bases, and 7 bases lay between the germline ends. For the CDR3, the DNA is TGTGCCACCTCACGGGACTATGGCTACACCTTC. Its protein product is CATSRDYGYTF.

This clone appeared once. The J gene is TRBJ1-2, the V gene TRBV5-1, with D unclear. The CDR3 runs to 13 residues. Germline V lookup: CDR1 SGHRS, CDR2 YFSETQ. Between the trimmed V and J ends, which lost 4 bases and 5 bases, there was a span of 12 bases. CDR3 DNA sequence: TGCGCCAGCAGCCCTAAAGTACTTTATGGCTACACCTTC. Translated: CASSPKVLYGYTF.

The CDR3 coding sequence is TGTGCCAGCAGTTATCTGACTAGCGGGGACTACGAGCAGTACTTC. Encoded protein: CASSYLTSGDYEQYF. The chain couples TRBV6-6 to TRBJ2-7; the match to TRBD2 covers 11 bases. The CDR3 is made up of 15 amino acids. The J segment lost 3 bases and the V segment lost 3 bases, leaving 4 bases of the junction unmatched. The germline V gene has CDR1 MNHNY and CDR2 SVGAGI (reference sequence).

V usage is TRBV7-9 and J usage is TRBJ2-1, with 8 bases fitting TRBD1. The CDR3 consists of 15 residues. V trimming: 5 bases; J trimming: 5 bases; junction bases outside the gene matches: 8. Germline loops: CDR1 SEHNR, CDR2 FQNEAQ (reference sequence). The CDR3 sequence is CASSPTGDSDNEQFF. The CDR3 bases are TGTGCCAGCAGCCCGACAGGGGATTCTGACAATGAGCAGTTCTTC.

The chain combines TRBV7-9 with TRBJ1-3; D is ambiguous. This CDR3 comprises 10 residues. Per germline, CDR1 SEHNR and CDR2 FQNEAQ (reference sequence). This CDR3 reads CAGSGNTIYF. The CDR3 coding sequence is TGTGCTGGGTCTGGAAACACCATATATTTT.

The chain has TRBV10-1 and TRBJ1-1, with 8 bases fitting TRBD1. The CDR3 runs to 13 residues. Looked up from germline, CDR1 is WNHNN and CDR2 is SYGVQD (reference sequence). The ends lost 7 bases at V and 7 bases at J; junction bases unmatched: 8. CDR3 amino acids: CASTEGDRSEAFF. CDR3 in DNA: TGCGCCAGCACGGAGGGGGACAGGAGTGAAGCTTTCTTT.

The gene calls are TRBV14 and TRBJ1-2; D remains ambiguous. The length of the CDR3 is 15 residues. CDR1 is SGHDN, CDR2 FVKESK, per germline. Between the trimmed V and J ends, which lost 0 bases and 5 bases, there was a span of 13 bases. As DNA, the CDR3 is TGTGCCAGCAGCCAAGATACCGCCGAACTTTATGGCTACACCTTC. Its protein is CASSQDTAELYGYTF.

The J gene is TRBJ1-5, the V gene TRBV25-1; no reliable D call. CDR3 size: 14 residues. Germline lookup yields CDR1 MGHDK and CDR2 SYGVNS. The V and J ends lost 3 bases and 4 bases respectively, with 10 bases between them. This chain's CDR3 is CASSDNGVNQPQHF. Written as DNA, the CDR3 is TGTGCCAGCAGTGACAACGGGGTAAATCAGCCCCAGCATTTT.

CDR3 sequence: CATSRVGAGVKPQHF. The CDR3 nucleotides are TGTGCCACCAGCAGAGTGGGGGCAGGGGTAAAGCCCCAGCATTTT. V and J are TRBV15 and TRBJ1-5; a possible D gene is TRBD1 (6 bases). V lost 1 base to trimming and J lost 8 bases, with 15 bases between them. The CDR3 length is 15 residues. Per germline, CDR1 LNHNV and CDR2 YYDKDF (reference sequence).

The chain combines TRBV24-1 with TRBJ1-3; 8 nucleotides line up with TRBD1. Germline CDR1 reads KGHDR; CDR2 reads SFDVKD. The CDR3 sequence is 18 residues long. V gave up 5 bases and J gave up 5 bases; unmatched junction bases: 16. Here the CDR3 reads CATSGHRTGGKGRNTIYF. Written as DNA, the CDR3 is TGTGCCACCAGTGGTCACCGAACAGGGGGAAAGGGTAGAAACACCATATATTTT.

The CDR3 sequence: CASQDRLGGANVLTF. The CDR3 DNA reads TGTGCCAGCCAGGACAGGTTGGGAGGGGCCAACGTCCTGACTTTC. The chain combines TRBV2 with TRBJ2-6, with 7 positions matching TRBD1. V lost 8 bases to trimming and J lost 4 bases; unmatched junction nucleotides: 8. Looked up from germline, CDR1 is SNHLY and CDR2 is FYNNEI. This CDR3 has 15 residues.

The gene calls are TRBV11-2 and TRBJ1-1; TRBD1 agrees at 8 bases. V gave up 5 bases and J gave up 7 bases; unmatched junction bases: 6. CDR1 and CDR2 (germline): SGHAT, FQNNGV. This CDR3 is 13 amino acids long. As DNA, the CDR3 is TGTGCCAGCAGCCAGATAGGACAGGGTGAAGCTTTCTTT. It translates to CASSQIGQGEAFF.

V is TRBV7-8 and J is TRBJ2-7; TRBD2 matches at 12 bases. V was pared by 4 bases and J by 3 bases, with 4 bases of the junction left unmatched. Germline assignment: CDR1 SGHVS and CDR2 FQNEAQ. This CDR3 has 15 residues. The CDR3 is CASSYVTSGSYEQYF. CDR3 in DNA: TGTGCCAGCAGCTACGTGACTAGCGGGAGCTACGAGCAGTACTTC.

This sequence joins TRBV19 and TRBJ2-2; D is possibly TRBD1 or TRBD2 (5 bases each). V was shortened by 3 bases and J by 7 bases, with 6 bases between the two germline ends. Germline lookup yields CDR1 LNHDA and CDR2 SQIVND (reference sequence). The CDR3 has 12 amino acids. The CDR3 region is CASSMGVGELFF. CDR3 DNA: TGTGCCAGTAGTATGGGGGTCGGGGAGCTGTTTTTT.

The J gene is TRBJ2-3, the V gene TRBV5-1, with 12 bases matching TRBD2. CDR3 length: 17 residues. V dropped 2 bases and J dropped 4; count of bases not matched to a gene: 8. Germline V gene data show CDR1 as SGHRS and CDR2 as YFSETQ. The CDR3 bases are TGCGCCAGCAGCTTAACACCTAGCGGGAGGGGCGCAGATACGCAGTATTTT. This encodes CASSLTPSGRGADTQYF.

The V and J genes are TRBV6-5 and TRBJ1-2, with 8 positions matching TRBD1. The germline gives CDR1 MNHEY, CDR2 SVGAGI. The ends lost 6 bases at V and 8 bases at J; junction bases unmatched: 11. This CDR3 has 14 amino acids. CDR3 loop: CASSRDRGGGGYTF. The CDR3 DNA follows: TGTGCCAGCAGCAGAGACAGGGGAGGTGGGGGCTACACCTTC.

The rearrangement uses TRBV2 and TRBJ2-1; D is undetermined. The CDR3 sequence is 12 residues long. Trimming pared 6 bases from V and 5 bases from J, leaving 8 bases between. CDR1 and CDR2 (germline): SNHLY, FYNNEI. As DNA, the CDR3 is TGTGCCAGCAGCCGGACGGACAATGAGCAGTTCTTC. Translated: CASSRTDNEQFF. Full variable domain (rest looked up from reference TRBV2 and TRBJ2-1): EPEVTQTPSHQVTQMGQEVILRCVPISNHLYFYWYRQILGQKVEFLVSFYNNEISEKSEIFDDQFSVERPDGSNFTLKIRSTKLEDSAMYFCASSRTDNEQFFGPGTRLTVL.

CDR3 region: CASSPPTMETGPNTQYF. The CDR3 nucleotides read TGTGCCAGCAGCCCGCCAACAATGGAGACAGGGCCAAATACGCAGTATTTT. The rearrangement links TRBV3-1 (or the pseudogene TRBV3-2) to TRBJ2-3, with TRBD1 identical over 7 bases. The CDR3 contains 17 residues. J lost 7 bases, V lost 4 bases, and 17 bases had no gene match. CDR1 is LGHDT and CDR2 is YNNKEL in the germline V gene (reference sequence).

The chain recombines TRBV15 with TRBJ2-7, with 10 bases aligning to TRBD2. The V segment lost 4 bases and the J segment 3 bases; nucleotides outside the gene matches: 12. The CDR3 loop spans 17 amino acids. Germline loops: CDR1 LNHNV, CDR2 YYDKDF (reference sequence). The DNA for the CDR3 is TGTGCCACCAGCACCTCCCCGAAGCGGGAGGGGTTCTACGAGCAGTACTTC. It translates to CATSTSPKREGFYEQYF.

The gene calls are TRBV7-6 and TRBJ2-7; 11 nucleotides line up with TRBD2. Losses at the gene ends were 1 base for V and 4 bases for J; bases not matched to a gene: 3. CDR1 and CDR2 from the germline V gene are SGHVS and FNYEAQ. CDR3 length: 15 residues. The CDR3, as DNA: TGTGCCAGCAGCTTAGTAGGGACTAGCGGATACGAGCAGTACTTC. Protein product: CASSLVGTSGYEQYF. The entire variable domain, with the rest obtained from reference TRBV7-6 and TRBJ2-7, is as follows: GAGVSQSPRYKVTKRGQDVALRCDPISGHVSLYWYRQALGQGPEFLTYFNYEAQQDKSGLPNDRFSAERPEGSISTLTIQRTEQRDSAMYRCASSLVGTSGYEQYFGPGTRLTVT.

This clone has just a few counts. The chain carries TRBV5-1 and TRBJ1-6; the D is unclear. CDR3 length equals 14 residues. Trimming stripped 3 bases from V and 7 bases from J, with 11 bases between. Germline V lookup: CDR1 SGHRS, CDR2 YFSETQ. The CDR3 is CASSYDGANSPLHF. The CDR3 region has the DNA TGCGCCAGCAGCTATGACGGTGCGAATTCACCCCTCCACTTT.

This clone was counted a single time. This chain links TRBV10-3 with TRBJ1-1, with TRBD1 matching 8 bases. The V and J ends lost 2 bases and 5 bases, in that order; junction bases with no gene match: 7. The germline CDR1 and CDR2 sequences are ENHRY and SYGVKD. This CDR3 has 15 amino acids. This CDR3 is CAISEQDRGRTEAFF. CDR3 bases: TGTGCCATCAGTGAGCAAGACAGGGGAAGGACTGAAGCTTTCTTT.

This clone was observed a handful of times. The chain has TRBV3-1 (or the pseudogene TRBV3-2) and TRBJ2-1; the match to TRBD1 covers 7 bases. Germline V gene data show CDR1 as LGHDT and CDR2 as YNNKEL (reference sequence). Losses at the gene ends were 3 bases for V and 8 bases for J; bases not matched to a gene: 4. This CDR3 is built from 13 residues. The CDR3 here is CASSQDDRDEQFF. The CDR3 coding sequence is TGTGCCAGCAGCCAGGATGACAGGGATGAGCAGTTCTTC.